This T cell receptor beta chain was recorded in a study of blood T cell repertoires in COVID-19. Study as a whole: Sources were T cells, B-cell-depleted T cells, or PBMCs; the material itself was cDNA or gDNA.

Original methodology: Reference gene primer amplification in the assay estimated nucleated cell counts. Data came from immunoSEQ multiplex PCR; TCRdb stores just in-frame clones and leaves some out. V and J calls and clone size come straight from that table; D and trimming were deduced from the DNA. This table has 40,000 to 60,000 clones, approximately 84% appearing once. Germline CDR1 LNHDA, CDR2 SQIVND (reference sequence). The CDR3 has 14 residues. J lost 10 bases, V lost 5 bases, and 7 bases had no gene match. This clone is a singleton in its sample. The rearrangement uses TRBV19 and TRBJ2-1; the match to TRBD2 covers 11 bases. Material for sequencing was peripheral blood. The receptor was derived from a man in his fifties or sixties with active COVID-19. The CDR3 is CASSLLAGGREQFF. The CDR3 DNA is TGTGCCAGTAGTCTTCTAGCGGGGGGAAGGGAGCAGTTCTTC.